Described below is a single TCR beta chain sequence and its context. Study processing details: Amplifying reference gene primers gave estimates of nucleated cell counts. Profiled with immunoSEQ multiplex PCR; TCRdb holds only in-frame clones, not every one. D and trimming come from the DNA, and the V and J calls and clone size come from that table. The table lists about 65,000 clones, approximately 93% of them singletons, with roughly 3% in the top ten. This sample was included in a study of blood T cell repertoires in COVID-19. Study details: COVID-19 samples from acute and convalescent phases originated in the United States, Italy and Spain. The analysed material was cDNA or gDNA that came from T cells, B-cell-depleted T cells, or PBMCs.

V was clipped by 3 bases and J by 2 bases, with 8 bases between them. Germline V CDR1 and CDR2: SGHAT, FQNNGV. CDR3 length: 13 residues. The genes are TRBV11-2 and TRBJ2-7; D is perhaps TRBD1 (5 bases). The sequenced material came from peripheral blood. This TCR was recovered from a man aged 65 to 79 with active COVID-19. The CDR3 DNA follows: TGTGCCAGCAGCTTTGCAGGGCCCTACGAGCAGTACTTC. Translation: CASSFAGPYEQYF.